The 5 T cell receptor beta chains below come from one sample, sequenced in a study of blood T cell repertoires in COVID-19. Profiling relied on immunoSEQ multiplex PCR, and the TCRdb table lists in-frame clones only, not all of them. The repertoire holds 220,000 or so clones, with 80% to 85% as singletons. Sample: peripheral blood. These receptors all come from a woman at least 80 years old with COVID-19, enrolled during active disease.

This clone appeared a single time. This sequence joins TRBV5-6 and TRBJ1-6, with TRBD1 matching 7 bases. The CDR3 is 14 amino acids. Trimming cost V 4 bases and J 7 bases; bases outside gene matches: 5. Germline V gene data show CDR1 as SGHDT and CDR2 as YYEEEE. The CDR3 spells CASSLGTANSPLHF. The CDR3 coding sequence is TGTGCCAGCAGCCTGGGGACAGCCAATTCACCCCTCCACTTT.

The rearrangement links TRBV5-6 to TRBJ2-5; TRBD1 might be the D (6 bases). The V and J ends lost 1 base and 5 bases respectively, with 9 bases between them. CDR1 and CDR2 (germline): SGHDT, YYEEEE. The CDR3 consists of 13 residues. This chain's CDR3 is CASSLSRGETQYF. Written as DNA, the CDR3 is TGTGCCAGCAGCTTGTCCAGGGGTGAGACCCAGTACTTC.

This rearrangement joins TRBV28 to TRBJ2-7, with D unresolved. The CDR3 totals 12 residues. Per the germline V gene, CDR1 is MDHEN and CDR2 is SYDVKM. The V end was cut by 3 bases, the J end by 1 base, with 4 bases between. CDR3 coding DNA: TGTGCCAGCAGTTTCGTGTCCTACGAGCAGTACTTC. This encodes CASSFVSYEQYF.

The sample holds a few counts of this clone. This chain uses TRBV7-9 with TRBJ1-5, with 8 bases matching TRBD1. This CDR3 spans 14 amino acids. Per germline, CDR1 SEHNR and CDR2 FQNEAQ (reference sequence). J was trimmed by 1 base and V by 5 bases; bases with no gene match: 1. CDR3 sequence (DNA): TGTGCCAGCAGCAGGACAGGGAGCAATCAGCCCCAGCATTTT. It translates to CASSRTGSNQPQHF.

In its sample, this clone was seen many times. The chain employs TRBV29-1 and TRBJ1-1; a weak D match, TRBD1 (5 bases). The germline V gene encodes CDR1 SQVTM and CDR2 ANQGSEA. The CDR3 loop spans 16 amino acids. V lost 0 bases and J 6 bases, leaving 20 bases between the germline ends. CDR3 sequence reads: CSVEDPQRGRGAEAFF. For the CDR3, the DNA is TGCAGCGTTGAAGATCCCCAACGGGGGAGAGGGGCTGAAGCTTTCTTT.